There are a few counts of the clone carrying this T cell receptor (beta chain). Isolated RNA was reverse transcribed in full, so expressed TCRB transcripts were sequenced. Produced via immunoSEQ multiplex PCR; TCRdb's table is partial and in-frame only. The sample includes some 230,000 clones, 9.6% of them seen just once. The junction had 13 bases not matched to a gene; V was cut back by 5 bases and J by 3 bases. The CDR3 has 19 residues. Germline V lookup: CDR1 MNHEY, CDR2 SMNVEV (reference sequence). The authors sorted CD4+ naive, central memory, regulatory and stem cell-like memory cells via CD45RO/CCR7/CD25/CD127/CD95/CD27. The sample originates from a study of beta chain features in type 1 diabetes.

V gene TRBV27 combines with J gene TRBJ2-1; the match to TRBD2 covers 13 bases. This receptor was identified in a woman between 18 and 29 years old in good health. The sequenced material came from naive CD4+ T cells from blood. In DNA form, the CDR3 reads TGTGCCAGCAGTCGGGGGACTGGACTAGCGGGAGATAGCTACAATGAGCAGTTCTTC. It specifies CASSRGTGLAGDSYNEQFF.